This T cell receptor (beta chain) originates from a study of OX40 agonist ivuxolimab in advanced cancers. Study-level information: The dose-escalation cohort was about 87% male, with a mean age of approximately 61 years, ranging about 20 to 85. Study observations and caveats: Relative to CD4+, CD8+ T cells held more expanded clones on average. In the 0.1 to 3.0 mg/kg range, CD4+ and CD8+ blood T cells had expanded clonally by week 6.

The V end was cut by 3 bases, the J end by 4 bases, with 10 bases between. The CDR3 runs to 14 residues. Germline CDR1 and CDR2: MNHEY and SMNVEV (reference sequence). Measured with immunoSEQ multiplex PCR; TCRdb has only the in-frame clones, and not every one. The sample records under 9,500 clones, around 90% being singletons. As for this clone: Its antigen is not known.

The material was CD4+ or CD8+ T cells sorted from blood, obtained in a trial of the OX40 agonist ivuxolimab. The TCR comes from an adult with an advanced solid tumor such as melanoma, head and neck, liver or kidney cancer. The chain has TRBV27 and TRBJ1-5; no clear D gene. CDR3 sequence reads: CASSFGPGNQPQHF. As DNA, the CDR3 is TGTGCCAGCAGTTTCGGGCCGGGGAATCAGCCCCAGCATTTT.